These 13 T cell receptor beta chains were sequenced from one sample in a study of vaccination effects on CD4 cells after COVID-19. CD4+ T cells specific for antigen were expanded with viral peptide pools by the ViraFEST assay before sequencing. Subsequent to a culture period of around eleven days, CD4+ T cells were isolated. Either the mRNA-1273 or the BNT162b2 vaccine was given to participants as two doses. These receptors lack a known antigen. Data came from immunoSEQ multiplex PCR; TCRdb stores just in-frame clones and leaves some out. The sample consists of about 30,000 clones, around 80% of them appearing once. This sample comprised CD4+ T cells from PBMCs cultured with SARS-CoV-2 spike peptides, obtained after COVID-19 vaccination. These receptor sequences come from a human donor who received a COVID-19 vaccine. Some clones in this sample may be carry-over from other donors' samples.

This sequence joins TRBV4-2 and TRBJ1-3; 7 bases map to TRBD1. The CDR3 runs 17 residues. CDR1 LGHNA and CDR2 YNFKEQ come from the germline V gene. Germline trimming cut 2 bases from V and 0 bases from J; bases unmatched to any gene: 7. The CDR3 nucleotides are TGTGCCAGCAGCCAAATACAGGGGCCCTCCTCTGGAAACACCATATATTTT. It encodes CASSQIQGPSSGNTIYF.

The CDR3 DNA is TGTGCCAGCAGCTTCTTTTCGGACAGGGTCCAGCCCCAGCATTTT. This translates into CASSFFSDRVQPQHF. This chain links TRBV5-5 with TRBJ1-5, with 8 nucleotides matching TRBD1. V dropped 2 bases and J dropped 7; count of bases not matched to a gene: 8. The CDR3 consists of 15 residues. The germline CDR1 and CDR2 sequences are SGHKS and YYEKEE (reference sequence).

This chain uses TRBV5-1 with TRBJ1-6; 8 bases are shared with TRBD1. J was trimmed by 7 bases and V by 1 base; bases with no gene match: 4. Germline-derived CDR1 and CDR2 are SGHRS and YFSETQ. This CDR3 is built from 15 residues. The chain's CDR3 is CASSLQGATNSPLHF. CDR3 nucleotides: TGCGCCAGCAGCTTGCAGGGGGCAACGAATTCACCCCTCCACTTT.

The rearrangement uses TRBV5-1 and TRBJ2-5; a weak D match, TRBD2 (5 bases). Looked up from germline, CDR1 is SGHRS and CDR2 is YFSETQ. This CDR3 contains 14 residues. Trimming stripped 1 base from V and 5 bases from J, with 12 bases between. The CDR3 DNA follows: TGCGCCAGCAGCTTGCTGCCGGGCGGGGAGACCCAGTACTTC. The encoded protein is CASSLLPGGETQYF.

The chain combines TRBV27 with TRBJ2-1; the match to TRBD1 covers 8 bases. Unmatched junction bases numbered 10, after V lost 5 bases and J lost 7 bases. Looked up from germline, CDR1 is MNHEY and CDR2 is SMNVEV (reference sequence). The CDR3 loop spans 15 amino acids. In DNA, the CDR3 is TGTGCCAGCAGTATCAGCCGCTACAGGGGGAATGAGCAGTTCTTC. Protein product: CASSISRYRGNEQFF.

J is TRBJ1-3 and V is TRBV29-1, with unresolved D. Per the germline V gene, CDR1 is SQVTM and CDR2 is ANQGSEA. The CDR3 extends over 13 amino acids. Between the trimmed V and J ends, which lost 6 bases and 1 base, there was a span of 10 bases. Written as DNA, the CDR3 is TGCAGCGTGGGGAGGGAGTCTGGAAACACCATATATTTT. Amino acid sequence: CSVGRESGNTIYF.

In nucleotides, the CDR3 is TGTGCCACCAGTGAACCCAGCGGGGCACAAGAGACCCAGTACTTC. Translating it yields CATSEPSGAQETQYF. The chain is built from TRBV24-1 and TRBJ2-5; 7 bases are shared with TRBD2. V gave up 4 bases and J gave up 2 bases; unmatched junction bases: 6. The CDR3 loop spans 15 amino acids. Germline values: CDR1 KGHDR, CDR2 SFDVKD.

This clone has just one count. The rearrangement links TRBV18 to TRBJ2-6, with D uncertain. The ends were cut back, 3 bases at V and 2 bases at J, with 8 bases in the middle. The CDR3 is 15 amino acids. The germline V gene has CDR1 KGHSH and CDR2 LQKENI. DNA of the CDR3: TGTGCCAGCTCACCGACGAATGCTGGGGCCAACGTCCTGACTTTC. Protein sequence: CASSPTNAGANVLTF.

V is TRBV6-2 or TRBV6-3 and J is TRBJ1-1; a weak D match, TRBD1 (6 bases). Germline V lookup: CDR1 MNHEY, CDR2 SVGEGT. The CDR3 covers 12 residues. Trimming removed 5 bases at V and 9 bases at J, with 13 bases between. CDR3 sequence: CASSDPGQKAFF. In nucleotides, the CDR3 is TGTGCCAGCAGTGACCCGGGACAAAAAGCTTTCTTT.

V gene TRBV5-1 combines with J gene TRBJ1-1; D gene unclear. The CDR3 is 15 amino acids. Germline V CDR1 and CDR2: SGHRS, YFSETQ. Trimming stripped 0 bases from V and 4 bases from J, with 13 bases between. Here the CDR3 reads CASSLGGTRATEAFF. DNA for the CDR3: TGCGCCAGCAGCTTGGGGGGAACACGAGCCACTGAAGCTTTCTTT.

The chain combines TRBV6-5 with TRBJ1-2; D unclear. The length of the CDR3 is 15 residues. Germline V gene sequence: CDR1 MNHEY, CDR2 SVGAGI. Trimming took 0 bases from V and 4 from J, leaving 12 bases between them. In DNA, the CDR3 is TGTGCCAGCAGTTACTCGACCCCGACCTTCTATGGCTACACCTTC. This sequence encodes CASSYSTPTFYGYTF.

This clone was detected only a few times. The chain couples TRBV29-1 to TRBJ1-2, with D maybe TRBD1 (6 bases). The V end lost 3 bases, the J end lost 6 bases, and 17 bases lay between the germline ends. CDR1 is SQVTM, CDR2 ANQGSEA, per germline. The CDR3 is made up of 14 amino acids. CDR3 nucleotide sequence: TGCAGCGTTGACTCTGGAACAGGGAGGGATGGCTACACCTTC. Translating it yields CSVDSGTGRDGYTF. The variable domain in full, completed from reference TRBV29-1 and TRBJ1-2, reads SAVISQKPSRDICQRGTSLTIQCQVDSQVTMMFWYRQQPGQSLTLIATANQGSEATYESGFVIDKFPISRPNLTFSTLTVSNMSPEDSSIYLCSVDSGTGRDGYTFGSGTRLTVV.

The V call is TRBV7-2, the J call TRBJ1-5; perhaps TRBD1 as D (6 bases). Per germline, CDR1 SGHTA and CDR2 FQGNSA. Between the trimmed V and J ends, which lost 2 bases and 1 base, there was a span of 9 bases. This CDR3 is 15 amino acids long. The CDR3 reads CASSLLGQSNQPQHF. CDR3 in DNA: TGTGCCAGCAGCTTACTAGGACAGAGCAATCAGCCCCAGCATTTT.